Each of the 17 T cell receptor beta chains below was sequenced from the same sample in a study of blood T cell repertoires in COVID-19. This table comes from immunoSEQ multiplex PCR, and its TCRdb copy is limited to in-frame clones, with some not included. The data hold 200,000 to 250,000 clones, with around 80% observed a single time. The specimen was peripheral blood. All receptors come from an elderly woman with COVID-19, enrolled during active disease.

The chain is built from TRBV6-5 and TRBJ2-3, with D perhaps TRBD2 (5 bases). The germline gives CDR1 MNHEY, CDR2 SVGAGI. The CDR3 has 12 residues. V shed 8 bases and J shed 0 bases, with 6 bases lying between them. CDR3 in DNA: TGTGCCAGCGGACTCAGCACAGATACGCAGTATTTT. The encoded protein is CASGLSTDTQYF.

The V gene is TRBV12-3 or TRBV12-4, the J gene TRBJ2-7; 9 nucleotides line up with TRBD2. J was trimmed by 3 bases and V by 9 bases; bases with no gene match: 6. The CDR3 runs to 13 residues. The DNA for the CDR3 is TGTGCCAGTTCCCTTAGCGGGAGCTACGAGCAGTACTTC. Its translation: CASSLSGSYEQYF.

V usage is TRBV6-5 and J usage is TRBJ1-2; maybe TRBD1 (5 bases). The CDR3 has 14 amino acids. Trimming shortened V by 8 bases and J by 8 bases, and 21 bases separated the two germline ends. Per germline, CDR1 MNHEY and CDR2 SVGAGI. CDR3 coding DNA: TGTGCCAGCGGACTAGACAGCCTCCCTAGCGGCTACACCTTC. The encoded protein is CASGLDSLPSGYTF.

The chain has TRBV28 and TRBJ2-3; no firm D call. The V gene lost 6 bases and the J gene lost 3 bases, with 10 bases spanning the gap. Germline CDR1 is MDHEN and CDR2 is SYDVKM. There are 13 residues in the CDR3. CDR3 DNA: TGTGCCAGCAGCGTTAGCTCTACAGATACGCAGTATTTT. Amino acid sequence: CASSVSSTDTQYF. The whole variable domain, remainder taken from reference TRBV28 and TRBJ2-3, is DVKVTQSSRYLVKRTGEKVFLECVQDMDHENMFWYRQDPGLGLRLIYFSYDVKMKEKGDIPEGYSVSREKKERFSLILESASTNQTSMYLCASSVSSTDTQYFGPGTRLTVL.

This clone showed up just once. The gene calls are TRBV3-1 (or the pseudogene TRBV3-2) and TRBJ2-1; D is unclear. The germline gives CDR1 LGHDT, CDR2 YNNKEL (reference sequence). The V gene lost 0 bases and the J gene lost 4 bases, with 7 bases spanning the gap. This CDR3 is 14 amino acids long. The CDR3 spells CASSQDFPYNEQFF. CDR3 in DNA: TGTGCCAGCAGCCAAGATTTCCCGTACAATGAGCAGTTCTTC.

This clone was counted a few times. V gene TRBV4-1 combines with J gene TRBJ2-7, with TRBD2 identical over 12 bases. CDR3 length: 16 residues. The V and J ends lost 4 bases and 0 bases, in that order; junction bases with no gene match: 4. CDR1 MGHRA and CDR2 YSYEKL come from the germline V gene. CDR3 in amino acids: CASSLTSGSVSYEQYF. The CDR3 DNA sequence: TGCGCCAGCAGCCTGACTAGCGGGAGTGTCTCCTACGAGCAGTACTTC.

Only a few counts were recorded for this clone. The genes are TRBV18 and TRBJ1-1; 7 nucleotides match TRBD1. The CDR3 contains 16 residues. The junction had 7 bases not matched to a gene; V was cut back by 3 bases and J by 0 bases. Germline-derived CDR1 and CDR2 are KGHSH and LQKENI. Here the CDR3 reads CASSPGQLYMNTEAFF. CDR3 DNA: TGTGCCAGCTCACCGGGACAGCTTTATATGAACACTGAAGCTTTCTTT.

The chain is built from TRBV3-1 (or the pseudogene TRBV3-2) and TRBJ2-2; D gene ambiguous. Between the trimmed V and J ends, which lost 3 bases and 5 bases, there was a span of 13 bases. The CDR3 is made up of 15 amino acids. In germline, CDR1 is LGHDT, CDR2 YNNKEL (reference sequence). The CDR3: CASSQGPSATGELFF. CDR3 coding DNA: TGTGCCAGCAGCCAGGGTCCGTCAGCGACCGGGGAGCTGTTTTTT.

The rearrangement uses TRBV18 and TRBJ1-3, with 9 bases that match TRBD1. Per germline, CDR1 KGHSH and CDR2 LQKENI. The CDR3 sequence is 17 residues long. V lost 4 bases, J lost 3 bases, and 10 bases stayed unmatched. CDR3 region: CASSRPGQGLSGNTIYF. In nucleotides, the CDR3 is TGTGCCAGCTCACGCCCGGGACAGGGACTGAGTGGAAACACCATATATTTT.

V is TRBV5-1 and J is TRBJ2-7; 7 nucleotides align to TRBD2. CDR1 SGHRS and CDR2 YFSETQ come from the germline V gene. The CDR3 loop spans 13 amino acids. The junction had 14 bases not matched to a gene; V was cut back by 10 bases and J by 7 bases. CDR3 nucleotide sequence: TGCGCCGGTCTGGGAGGGGACCCTACTGAGCAGTACTTC. It encodes CAGLGGDPTEQYF.

The chain has TRBV9 and TRBJ2-5, with 7 bases lining up with TRBD2. CDR3 length equals 15 residues. V shed 0 bases, J shed 2 bases, and the junction held 4 bases outside the gene matches. Germline V gives CDR1 SGDLS, CDR2 YYNGEE. CDR3 sequence: CASSVAGGRQETQYF. The CDR3 nucleotides read TGTGCCAGCAGCGTAGCGGGAGGTCGACAAGAGACCCAGTACTTC.

This clone was observed a few times. The chain recombines TRBV7-3 with TRBJ2-7, with D possibly TRBD1 on 6 matching bases. The CDR3 has 12 amino acids. V was cut by 5 bases and J by 7 bases, with 12 bases left in between. Germline assignment: CDR1 SGHTA and CDR2 FQGTGA. The DNA for the CDR3 is TGTGCCAGCAGCCTTACAGGGATGGAGCAGTACTTC. This codes for CASSLTGMEQYF.

V and J are TRBV5-4 and TRBJ1-2; no firm D call. Trimming took 7 bases from V and 2 from J, leaving 12 bases between them. This CDR3 has 13 residues. Per the germline V gene, CDR1 is SGHNT and CDR2 is YYREEE (reference sequence). In DNA, the CDR3 is TGTGCCAGCGGAGAGAAAACCAACTATGGCTACACCTTC. Translation gives CASGEKTNYGYTF.

This chain joins TRBV3-1 (or the pseudogene TRBV3-2) and TRBJ2-7; 10 bases agree with TRBD1. The CDR3 has 14 amino acids. Trimming removed 1 base from V and 9 bases from J; junction bases left unmatched: 6. The germline V gene encodes CDR1 LGHDT and CDR2 YNNKEL (reference sequence). CDR3 region: CASSQAGTGVWQYF. The CDR3, as DNA: TGTGCCAGCAGCCAAGCCGGGACAGGGGTATGGCAGTACTTC.

V is TRBV2 and J is TRBJ2-3; D gene uncertain. V was clipped by 3 bases and J by 3 bases, with 7 bases between them. Germline V gives CDR1 SNHLY, CDR2 FYNNEI. The CDR3 contains 13 residues. This CDR3 is CASSERLTDTQYF. The CDR3 DNA reads TGTGCCAGCAGTGAGCGGCTTACAGATACGCAGTATTTT.

This chain links TRBV6-5 with TRBJ1-6; D is perhaps TRBD1 (6 bases). The CDR3 contains 13 residues. Trimming removed 6 bases at V and 10 bases at J, with 13 bases between. Per germline, CDR1 MNHEY and CDR2 SVGAGI. CDR3: CASSTGILSPLHF. CDR3 nucleotide sequence: TGTGCCAGCAGCACAGGGATACTCTCACCCCTCCACTTT.

The chain couples TRBV5-8 to TRBJ2-7, with TRBD2 as a possible D gene (6 bases). Trimming cost V 0 bases and J 3 bases, with 10 bases left between them. Germline V gives CDR1 SGHTS, CDR2 YDEGEE. CDR3 length: 14 amino acids. The CDR3 sequence: CASSLGGRDYEQYF. DNA for the CDR3: TGTGCCAGCAGCTTGGGAGGGCGGGACTACGAGCAGTACTTC.